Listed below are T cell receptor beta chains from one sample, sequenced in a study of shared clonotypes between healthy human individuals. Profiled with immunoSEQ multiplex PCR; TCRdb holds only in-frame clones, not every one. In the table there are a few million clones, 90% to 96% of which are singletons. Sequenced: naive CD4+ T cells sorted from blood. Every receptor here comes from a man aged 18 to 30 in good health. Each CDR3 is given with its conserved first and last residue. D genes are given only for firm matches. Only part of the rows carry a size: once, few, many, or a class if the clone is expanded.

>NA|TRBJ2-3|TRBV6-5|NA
TGTGCCAGCAGTTACAACAGTATGGGTCTGGCAGATACGCAGTATTTT
CASSYNSMGLADTQYF
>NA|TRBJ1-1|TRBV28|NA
TGTGCCAGCACCCGCGCGGGGGACGGTAGGGAAGCTTTCTTT
CASTRAGDGREAFF
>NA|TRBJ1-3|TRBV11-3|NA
TGTGCCAGCAGCATGGGACCAGCTGGAAACACCATATATTTT
CASSMGPAGNTIYF
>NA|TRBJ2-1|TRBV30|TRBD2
TGTGCCTGGAGTTCCCGACTAGCGGGAGGGCCCCAGTTCTTC
CAWSSRLAGGPQFF
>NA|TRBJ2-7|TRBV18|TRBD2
TGTGCCAGCTCACCAGTACTTGCTAACGGGGAGGGCGAGCAGTACTTC
CASSPVLANGEGEQYF
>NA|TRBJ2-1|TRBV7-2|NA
TGTGCCAGCAGCTTAGGTCTAGCGCTCAACAATGAGCAGTTCTTC
CASSLGLALNNEQFF
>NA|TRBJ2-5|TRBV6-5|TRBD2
TGTGCCAGCAGTCCGGGACTAGCGGGGTTAGAGACCCAGTACTTC
CASSPGLAGLETQYF
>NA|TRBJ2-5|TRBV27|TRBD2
TGTGCCAGCAGTCCAACGGGGGGGTCGGACGGGACCCAGTACTTC
CASSPTGGSDGTQYF
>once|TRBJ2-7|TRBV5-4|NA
TGTGCCAGCAGCTTGAAAGTAGGGAACCTAGGGGAGTACGAGCAGTACTTC
CASSLKVGNLGEYEQYF
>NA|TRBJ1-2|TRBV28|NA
TGTGCCAGCAGCCGAACTGACCGGATCTATGGCTACACCTTC
CASSRTDRIYGYTF
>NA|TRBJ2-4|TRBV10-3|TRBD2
TGTGCCATCAGTCAGGGACTAGCGGCCAAAAACATTCAGTACTTC
CAISQGLAAKNIQYF
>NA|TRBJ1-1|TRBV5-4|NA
TGTGCCAGCAGCTTGGTGGGGGGATCGAACACTGAAGCTTTCTTT
CASSLVGGSNTEAFF
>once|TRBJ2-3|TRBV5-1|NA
TGCGCCAGCAGCTCCGGAGAGGCACAGATAACGCAGTATTTT
CASSSGEAQITQYF
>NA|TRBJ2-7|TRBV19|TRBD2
TGTGCCAGTAGTATAGATGGAGCTAGCGGGAGCACCTACGAGCAGTACTTC
CASSIDGASGSTYEQYF
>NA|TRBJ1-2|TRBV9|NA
TGTGCCAGCAGCGGGGGGTCCCTTCCATACGGCTACACCTTC
CASSGGSLPYGYTF
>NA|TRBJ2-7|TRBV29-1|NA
TGCAGCGCTGGACAGTTCTCCTACGAGCAGTACTTC
CSAGQFSYEQYF
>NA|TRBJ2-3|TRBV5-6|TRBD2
TGTGCCAGCAGCTTGGTACTAGCGGGCACAGATACGCAGTATTTT
CASSLVLAGTDTQYF
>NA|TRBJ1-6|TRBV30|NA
TGTGCCTCAAAAGGGACTCTTTCACCCCTCCACTTT
CASKGTLSPLHF
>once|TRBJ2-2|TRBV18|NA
TGTGCCAGCTCACGCTCCGAGGGGGGCCCCAACACCGGGGAGCTGTTTTTT
CASSRSEGGPNTGELFF
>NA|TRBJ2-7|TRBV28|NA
TGTGCCAGCAGTTCGGGCGGCTCCGAGCAGTACTTC
CASSSGGSEQYF
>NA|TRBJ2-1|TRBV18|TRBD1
TGTGCCAGCTTACGACAGGGGAACAATGAGCAGTTCTTC
CASLRQGNNEQFF
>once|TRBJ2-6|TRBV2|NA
TGTGCCAGCAGTGCGAACTCTGGGGCCAACGTCCTGACTTTC
CASSANSGANVLTF
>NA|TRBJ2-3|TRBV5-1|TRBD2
TGCGCCAGCAGCCCTATACCGGGACTAGCGACAGATACGCAGTATTTT
CASSPIPGLATDTQYF
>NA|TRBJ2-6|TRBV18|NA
TGTGCCAGCTCAGAGAACTCTGGGGCCAACGTCCTGACTTTC
CASSENSGANVLTF
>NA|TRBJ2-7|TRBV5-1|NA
TGCGCCAGCAGCCCCGCTCCGGGAGCATCCTACGAGCAGTACTTC
CASSPAPGASYEQYF
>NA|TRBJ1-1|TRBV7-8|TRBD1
TGTGCCAGCACGCTACAGGGGGCACAAACTGAAGCTTTCTTT
CASTLQGAQTEAFF
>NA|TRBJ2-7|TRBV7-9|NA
TGTGCCAGCGGGCCCTCCTACGAGCAGTACTTC
CASGPSYEQYF
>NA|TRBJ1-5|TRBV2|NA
TGTGCCAGCAGTGCTCAGGGGTTTCAGCCCCAGCATTTT
CASSAQGFQPQHF